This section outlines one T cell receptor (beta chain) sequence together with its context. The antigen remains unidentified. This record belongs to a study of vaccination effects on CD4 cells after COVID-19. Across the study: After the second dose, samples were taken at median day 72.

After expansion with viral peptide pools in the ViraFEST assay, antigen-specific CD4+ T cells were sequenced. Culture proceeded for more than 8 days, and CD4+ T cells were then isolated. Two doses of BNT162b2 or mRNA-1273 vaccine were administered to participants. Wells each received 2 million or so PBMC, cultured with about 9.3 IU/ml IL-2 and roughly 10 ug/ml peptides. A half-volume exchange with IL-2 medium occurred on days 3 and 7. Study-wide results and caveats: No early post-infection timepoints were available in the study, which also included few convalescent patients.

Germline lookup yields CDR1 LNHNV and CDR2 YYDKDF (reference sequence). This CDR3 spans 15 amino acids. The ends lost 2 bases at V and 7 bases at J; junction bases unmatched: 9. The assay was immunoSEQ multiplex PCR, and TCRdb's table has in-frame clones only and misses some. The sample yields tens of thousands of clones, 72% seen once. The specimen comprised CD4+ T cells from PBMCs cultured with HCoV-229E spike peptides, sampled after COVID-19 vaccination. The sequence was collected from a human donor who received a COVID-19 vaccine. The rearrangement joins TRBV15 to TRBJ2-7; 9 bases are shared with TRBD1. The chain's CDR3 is CATSRKSPGQGEQYF. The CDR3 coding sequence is TGTGCCACCAGCAGAAAATCTCCGGGACAGGGAGAGCAGTACTTC.